This T cell receptor beta chain is from a study of glioma-infiltrating T cells after dendritic cell vaccination. Assay: immunoSEQ multiplex PCR; the TCRdb copy retains only in-frame clones and omits some. The sample has under 100,000 clones, around three quarters seen once. V gave up 6 bases and J gave up 2 bases; unmatched junction bases: 19. From germline, CDR1 is SEHNR and CDR2 FQNEAQ (reference sequence). The CDR3 runs 19 residues. The chain employs TRBV7-9 and TRBJ1-2; TRBD1 matches 9 bases. The sequences come from blood, collected before dendritic cell vaccination. The receptor was derived from a human donor with glioblastoma. CDR3 in amino acids: CASSFFTGTGPLWNYGYTF. CDR3 nucleotides: TGTGCCAGCAGTTTTTTTACCGGGACAGGGCCACTTTGGAACTATGGCTACACCTTC. The full variable domain, its missing parts supplied by reference TRBV7-9 and TRBJ1-2, is DTGVSQNPRHKITKRGQNVTFRCDPISEHNRLYWYRQTLGQGPEFLTYFQNEAQLEKSRLLSDRFSAERPKGSFSTLEIQRTEQGDSAMYLCASSFFTGTGPLWNYGYTFGSGTRLTVV.